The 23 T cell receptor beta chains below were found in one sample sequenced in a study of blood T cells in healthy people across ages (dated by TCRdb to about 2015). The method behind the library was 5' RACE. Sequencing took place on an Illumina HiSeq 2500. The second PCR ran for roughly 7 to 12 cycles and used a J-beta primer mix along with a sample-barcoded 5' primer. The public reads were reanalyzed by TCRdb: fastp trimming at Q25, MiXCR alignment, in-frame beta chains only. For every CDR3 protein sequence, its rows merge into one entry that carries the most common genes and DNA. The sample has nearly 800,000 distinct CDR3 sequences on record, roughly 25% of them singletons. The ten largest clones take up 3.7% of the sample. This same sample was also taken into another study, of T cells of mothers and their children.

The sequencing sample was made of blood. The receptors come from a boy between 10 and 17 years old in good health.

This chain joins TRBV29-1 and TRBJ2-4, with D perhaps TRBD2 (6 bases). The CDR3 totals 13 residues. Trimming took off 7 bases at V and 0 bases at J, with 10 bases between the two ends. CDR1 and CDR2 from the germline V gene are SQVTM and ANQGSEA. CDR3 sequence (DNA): TGCAGCGACAAGGGACTAGCCAAAAACATTCAGTACTTC. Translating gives CSDKGLAKNIQYF.

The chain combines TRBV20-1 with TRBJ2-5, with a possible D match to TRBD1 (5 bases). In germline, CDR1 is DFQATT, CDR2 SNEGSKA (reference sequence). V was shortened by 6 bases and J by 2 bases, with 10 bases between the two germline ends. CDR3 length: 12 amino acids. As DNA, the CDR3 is TGCAGTGCGGGCAGGGTACAAGAGACCCAGTACTTC. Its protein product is CSAGRVQETQYF.

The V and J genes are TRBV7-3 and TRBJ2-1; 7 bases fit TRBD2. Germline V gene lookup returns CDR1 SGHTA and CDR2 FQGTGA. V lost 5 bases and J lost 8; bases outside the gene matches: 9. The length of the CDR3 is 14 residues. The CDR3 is CASSGREQPHEQFF. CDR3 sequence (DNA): TGTGCCAGCAGCGGGAGGGAGCAGCCCCATGAGCAGTTCTTC.

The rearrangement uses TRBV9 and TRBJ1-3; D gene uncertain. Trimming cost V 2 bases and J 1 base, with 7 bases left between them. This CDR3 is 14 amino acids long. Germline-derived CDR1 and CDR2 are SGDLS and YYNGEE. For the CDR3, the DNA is TGTGCCAGCAGCGTCTATAAGTCTGGAAACACCATATATTTT. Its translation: CASSVYKSGNTIYF.

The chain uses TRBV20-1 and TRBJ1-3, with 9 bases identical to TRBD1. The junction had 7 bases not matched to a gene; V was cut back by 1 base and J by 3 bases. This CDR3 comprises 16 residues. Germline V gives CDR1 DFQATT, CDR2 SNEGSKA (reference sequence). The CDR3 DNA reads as TGCAGTGCTAGAGGATGGGACAGGGTGGATGGAAACACCATATATTTT. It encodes CSARGWDRVDGNTIYF.

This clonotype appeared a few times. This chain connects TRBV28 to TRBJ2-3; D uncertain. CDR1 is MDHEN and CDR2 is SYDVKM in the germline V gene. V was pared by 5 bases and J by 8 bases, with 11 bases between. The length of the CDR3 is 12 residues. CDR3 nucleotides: TGTGCCAGCAGTCCCTATCCTGCTACGCAGTATTTT. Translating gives CASSPYPATQYF.

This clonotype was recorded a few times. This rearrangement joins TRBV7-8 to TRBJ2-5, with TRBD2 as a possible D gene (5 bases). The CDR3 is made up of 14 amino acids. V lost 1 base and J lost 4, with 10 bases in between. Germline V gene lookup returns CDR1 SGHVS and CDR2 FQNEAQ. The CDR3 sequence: CASSLDQRRETQYF. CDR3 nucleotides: TGTGCCAGCAGCTTAGACCAGCGGAGAGAGACCCAGTACTTC.

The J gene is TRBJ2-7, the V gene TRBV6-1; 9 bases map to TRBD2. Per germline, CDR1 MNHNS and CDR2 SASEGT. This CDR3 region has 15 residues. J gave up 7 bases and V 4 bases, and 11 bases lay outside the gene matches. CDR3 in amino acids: CASSALGSGSVEQYF. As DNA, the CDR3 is TGTGCCAGCAGTGCGTTAGGTAGCGGGAGTGTGGAGCAGTACTTC.

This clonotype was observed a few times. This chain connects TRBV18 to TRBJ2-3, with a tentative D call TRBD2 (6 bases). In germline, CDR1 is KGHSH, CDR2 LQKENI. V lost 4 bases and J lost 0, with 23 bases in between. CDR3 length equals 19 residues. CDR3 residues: CASSRAGLLAVWSTDTQYF. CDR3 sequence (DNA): TGTGCCAGCTCACGTGCGGGGCTCCTAGCCGTCTGGAGCACAGATACGCAGTATTTT.

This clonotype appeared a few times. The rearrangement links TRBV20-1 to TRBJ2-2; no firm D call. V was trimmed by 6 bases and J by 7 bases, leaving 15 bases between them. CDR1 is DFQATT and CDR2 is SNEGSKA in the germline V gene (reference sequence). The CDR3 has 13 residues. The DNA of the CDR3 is TGCAGTGCGAATACCGTAGGAATCGGGGAGCTGTTTTTT. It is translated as CSANTVGIGELFF.

The CDR3 DNA sequence: TGTGCCAGCAGCCCGCCGGAGGGGCAGAACACTGAAGCTTTCTTT. It is translated as CASSPPEGQNTEAFF. The chain couples TRBV28 to TRBJ1-1, with D perhaps TRBD1 (5 bases). V lost 6 bases and J 1 base, leaving 15 bases between the germline ends. The CDR3 covers 15 residues. CDR1 and CDR2 (germline): MDHEN, SYDVKM.

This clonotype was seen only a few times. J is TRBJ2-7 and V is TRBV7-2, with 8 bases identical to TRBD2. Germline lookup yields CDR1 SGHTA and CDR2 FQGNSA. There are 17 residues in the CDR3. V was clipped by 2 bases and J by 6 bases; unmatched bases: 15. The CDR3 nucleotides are TGTGCCAGCAGCTTAACGAGGGCCGGGACTAGTCGATTCGAGCAGTACTTC. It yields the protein CASSLTRAGTSRFEQYF.

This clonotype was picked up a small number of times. In DNA form, the CDR3 reads TGCGCCAGCAGCCAAGAGATCAGGCTTGCAACTAATGAAAAACTGTTTTTT. Translation gives CASSQEIRLATNEKLFF. The V gene is TRBV4-3, the J gene TRBJ1-4; D is undetermined. In germline, CDR1 is LGHNA, CDR2 YSLEER. The CDR3 is 17 residues long. V was cut by 0 bases and J by 0 bases, with 11 bases left in between.

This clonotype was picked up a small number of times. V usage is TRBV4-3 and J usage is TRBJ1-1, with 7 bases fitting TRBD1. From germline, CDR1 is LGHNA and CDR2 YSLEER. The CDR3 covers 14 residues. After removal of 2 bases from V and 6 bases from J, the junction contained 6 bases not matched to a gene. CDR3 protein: CASSQQGGGAEAFF. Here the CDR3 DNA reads TGCGCCAGCAGCCAACAGGGGGGAGGTGCTGAAGCTTTCTTT.

CDR3 loop: CASSLGQGATEQYF. The CDR3 coding sequence is TGTGCCAGCTCACTTGGACAGGGTGCTACCGAGCAGTACTTC. The V gene is TRBV18, the J gene TRBJ2-5, with TRBD1 matching over 8 bases. TRBJ2-7 matches the DNA end more closely, so the J call is doubtful. Germline loops: CDR1 KGHSH, CDR2 LQKENI. The CDR3 is made up of 14 amino acids.

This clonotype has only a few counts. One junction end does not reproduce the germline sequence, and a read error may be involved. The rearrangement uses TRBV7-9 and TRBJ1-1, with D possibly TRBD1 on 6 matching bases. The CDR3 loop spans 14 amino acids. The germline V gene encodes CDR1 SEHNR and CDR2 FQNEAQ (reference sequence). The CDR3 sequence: CASSPHREWTGAFF. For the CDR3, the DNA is TGTGCCAGCAGCCCACACAGGGAGTGGACTGGAGCTTTCTTT.

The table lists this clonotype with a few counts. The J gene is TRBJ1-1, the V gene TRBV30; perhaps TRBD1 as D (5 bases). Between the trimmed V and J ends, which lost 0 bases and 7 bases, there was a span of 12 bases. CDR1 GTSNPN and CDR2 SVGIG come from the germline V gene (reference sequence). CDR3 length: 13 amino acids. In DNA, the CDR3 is TGTGCCTGGAGTGTACTACAGGCGGTTGAAGCTTTCTTT. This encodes CAWSVLQAVEAFF.

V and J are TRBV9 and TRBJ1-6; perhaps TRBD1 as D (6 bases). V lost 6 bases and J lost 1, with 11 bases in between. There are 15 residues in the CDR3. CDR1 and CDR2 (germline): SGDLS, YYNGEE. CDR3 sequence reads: CASNEGGSYNSPLHF. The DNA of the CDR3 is TGTGCCAGCAATGAGGGGGGGTCCTATAATTCACCCCTCCACTTT.

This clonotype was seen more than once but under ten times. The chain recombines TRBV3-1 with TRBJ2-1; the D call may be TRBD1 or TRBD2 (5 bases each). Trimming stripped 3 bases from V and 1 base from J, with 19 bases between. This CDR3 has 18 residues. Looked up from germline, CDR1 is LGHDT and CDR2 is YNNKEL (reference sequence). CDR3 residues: CASSQPGTPVSSYNEQFF. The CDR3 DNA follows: TGTGCCAGCAGCCAGCCTGGGACCCCCGTTAGTTCCTACAATGAGCAGTTCTTC.

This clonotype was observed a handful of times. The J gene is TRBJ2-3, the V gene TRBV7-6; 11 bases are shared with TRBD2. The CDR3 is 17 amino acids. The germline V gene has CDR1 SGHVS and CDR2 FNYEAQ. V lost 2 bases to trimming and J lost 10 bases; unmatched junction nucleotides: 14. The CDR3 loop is CASSLRLAGTTQEAQYF. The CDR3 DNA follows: TGTGCCAGCAGCTTACGACTAGCGGGAACGACCCAGGAGGCGCAGTATTTT.

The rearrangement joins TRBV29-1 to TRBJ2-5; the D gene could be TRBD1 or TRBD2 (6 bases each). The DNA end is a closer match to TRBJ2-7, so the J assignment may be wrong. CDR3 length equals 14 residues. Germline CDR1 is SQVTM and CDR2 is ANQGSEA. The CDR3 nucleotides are TGCAGCGCTGTTAGTTGGGGGGCTATCTACGAGCAGTACTTC. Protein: CSAVSWGAIYEQYF.

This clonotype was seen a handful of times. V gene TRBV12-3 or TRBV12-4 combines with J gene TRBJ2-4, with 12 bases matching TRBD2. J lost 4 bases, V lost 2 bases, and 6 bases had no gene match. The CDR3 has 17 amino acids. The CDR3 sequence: CASSLLLAGGGKNIQYF. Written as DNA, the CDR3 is TGTGCCAGCAGTTTACTACTAGCGGGAGGTGGAAAAAACATTCAGTACTTC.

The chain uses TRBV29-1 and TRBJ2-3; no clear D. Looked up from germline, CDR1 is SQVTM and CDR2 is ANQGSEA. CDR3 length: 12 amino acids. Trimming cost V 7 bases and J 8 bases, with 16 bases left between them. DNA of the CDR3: TGCAGCGCCAATGCGGAGAGCGTTACGCAGTATTTT. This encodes CSANAESVTQYF.